This is a list of T cell receptor beta chains from one sample in a study of human T cells and chemical hapten exposure. TCRdb reprocessed the RACE reads via MiXCR and lists one record per CDR3 protein. The data contain more than 35,000 distinct CDR3 sequences, roughly an eighth of them singletons. The specimen comprised whole blood, sampled in connection with sensitization to the hapten diphenylcyclopropenone (DPC). The receptors originated from a woman in her forties with alopecia areata. Some clones in this sample may be carry-over from other donors' samples. The conserved cysteine and the conserved F or W are not part of the CDR3 here. Each record gives: CDR3 length, J gene, V gene, CDR3 protein.

cdr3_length: 12; j_call: TRBJ1-1; v_call: TRBV28; cdr3_aa: ASSLTGKGAEAF
cdr3_length: 10; j_call: TRBJ2-7; v_call: TRBV29-1; cdr3_aa: SVSDPGGEQY
cdr3_length: 12; j_call: TRBJ2-3; v_call: TRBV6-6; cdr3_aa: ASSYPSTPDTQY
cdr3_length: 14; j_call: TRBJ1-1; v_call: TRBV29-1; cdr3_aa: SVEDLYRGLNTEAF
cdr3_length: 12; j_call: TRBJ1-1; v_call: TRBV2; cdr3_aa: ASQTGTGDPEAF
cdr3_length: 10; j_call: TRBJ2-7; v_call: TRBV7-6; cdr3_aa: ASSFSSYEQY
cdr3_length: 12; j_call: TRBJ2-2; v_call: TRBV28; cdr3_aa: ASSGQGHTGELF
cdr3_length: 14; j_call: TRBJ2-3; v_call: TRBV29-1; cdr3_aa: SVTRHQGPGGSTQY
cdr3_length: 12; j_call: TRBJ2-3; v_call: TRBV7-7; cdr3_aa: ASSSGEGTDTQY
cdr3_length: 15; j_call: TRBJ2-1; v_call: TRBV11-1; cdr3_aa: ASSLMGGLGGYNEQF
cdr3_length: 12; j_call: TRBJ2-7; v_call: TRBV20-1; cdr3_aa: SAKGWTGTQEQY
cdr3_length: 11; j_call: TRBJ2-3; v_call: TRBV15; cdr3_aa: ATSRDQEDTQY
cdr3_length: 12; j_call: TRBJ2-3; v_call: TRBV9; cdr3_aa: ASSYRERADTQY